The clone carrying this T cell receptor beta chain was detected a few times. Its specificity is not known. Primed by a sample-barcoded 5' primer and a J-beta primer mix, a second PCR proceeded for roughly 6 to 12 cycles. A single record per CDR3 protein comes from TCRdb applying MiXCR to the 5' RACE reads. The sample contains about 1.4 million distinct CDR3 sequences, approximately 63% of which appear only once. This entry comes from a study of blood T cells in healthy people across ages. This CDR3 region has 14 residues. Germline assignment: CDR1 SGHDT and CDR2 YYEEEE. V lost 0 bases and J 4 bases, leaving 9 bases between the germline ends. The study's findings and limits: Diversity estimates from one million T cells were considered underestimates.

The chain joins TRBV5-6 to TRBJ2-3; no firm D call. The receptor was derived from a man aged 18 to 30 in good health. Specimen: blood. Here the CDR3 DNA reads TGTGCCAGCAGCTTGGCCTTGAGCGCAGATACGCAGTATTTT. Protein sequence: CASSLALSADTQYF.